This record looks at one TCR beta chain sequence and its context. This record belongs to a study of T cell responses to AZD1222 COVID-19 vaccine. Unmatched junction bases numbered 13, after V lost 4 bases and J lost 8 bases. The CDR3 runs to 16 residues. Germline V gene sequence: CDR1 SGHRS, CDR2 YFSETQ. Repertoires were generated with immunoSEQ multiplex PCR, while TCRdb's copy carries only in-frame clones and drops some. Of 95,000 to 120,000 clones listed, about 91% are singletons. This sequence originates from an adult who received the AZD1222 COVID-19 vaccine. V is TRBV5-1 and J is TRBJ1-4; 8 nucleotides agree with TRBD1. The input for sequencing was peripheral blood, taken 28 days after the second AZD1222 dose. This chain's CDR3 is CASSPSQQGGDEKLFF. The CDR3 nucleotides are TGCGCCAGCAGCCCCTCACAACAGGGGGGTGACGAAAAACTGTTTTTT.